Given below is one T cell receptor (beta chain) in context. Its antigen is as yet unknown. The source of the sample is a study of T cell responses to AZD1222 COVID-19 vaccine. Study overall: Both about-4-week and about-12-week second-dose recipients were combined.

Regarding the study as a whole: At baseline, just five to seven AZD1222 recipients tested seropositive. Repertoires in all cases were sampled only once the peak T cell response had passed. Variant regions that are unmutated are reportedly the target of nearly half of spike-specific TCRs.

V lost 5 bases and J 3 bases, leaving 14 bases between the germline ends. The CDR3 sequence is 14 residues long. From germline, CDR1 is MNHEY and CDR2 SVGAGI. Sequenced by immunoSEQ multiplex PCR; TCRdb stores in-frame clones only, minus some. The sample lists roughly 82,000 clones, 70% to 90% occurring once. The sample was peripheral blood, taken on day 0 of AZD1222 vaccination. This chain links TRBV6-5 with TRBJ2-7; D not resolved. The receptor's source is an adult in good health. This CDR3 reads CASSPSMALYEQYF. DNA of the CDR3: TGTGCCAGCAGTCCCTCGATGGCCCTCTACGAGCAGTACTTC.